These T cell receptor beta chains were read from a single sample in a study of T cell responses to AZD1222 COVID-19 vaccine. Clones were read by immunoSEQ multiplex PCR, and TCRdb kept only the in-frame ones, dropping some. The sample carries about 150,000 clones, around 89% recorded once. The material was peripheral blood, obtained on day 0 of MenACWY control vaccination. Receptors originate from an adult in good health. Both conserved end residues are part of each CDR3. Fields, in order: D gene, V gene, clone size, J gene, CDR3 DNA, CDR3 protein. A D gene is named only where the DNA matches it firmly. The listing skips clone size in some rows; elsewhere it reads once, few, many or a size class.

-	TRBV11-1	-	TRBJ1-1	TGTGCCAGCAGCTTAGGCGGATATGCTGAAGCTTTCTTT	CASSLGGYAEAFF
-	TRBV6-5	once	TRBJ1-2	TGTGCCAGCAGTTACAGAGGGGCCGGATCTAACTATGGCTACACCTTC	CASSYRGAGSNYGYTF
-	TRBV7-2	-	TRBJ1-6	TGTGCCAGCAGCTTAGCAGGACAGCTGAATTCACCCCTCCACTTT	CASSLAGQLNSPLHF
TRBD2	TRBV4-1	once	TRBJ2-7	TGCGCCAGCAGCCAAGCAAGCGGGACCTACGAGCAGTACTTC	CASSQASGTYEQYF
TRBD1	TRBV6-5	-	TRBJ1-3	TGTGCCAGCAGTTCTTGGACAGGGGGCGCGAGAAACACCATATATTTT	CASSSWTGGARNTIYF
TRBD2	TRBV11-2	-	TRBJ2-7	TGTGCCAGCGGTGGAGCGGGAGCGAGGGAGCAGTACTTC	CASGGAGAREQYF
-	TRBV7-3	-	TRBJ1-1	TGTGCCAGCAGCCGACATAGGAACACTGAAGCTTTCTTT	CASSRHRNTEAFF
-	TRBV5-1	-	TRBJ2-5	TGCGCCAGCAGCTTGGCTAAAGAGACCCAGTACTTC	CASSLAKETQYF
TRBD1	TRBV7-2	-	TRBJ1-6	TGTGCCAGCAGATTACAGGGGTCGGGATCACCCCTCCACTTT	CASRLQGSGSPLHF
-	TRBV4-3	-	TRBJ1-6	TGCGCCAGCAGCCAAGACGGCCAGGGCGGACCCCTCCACTTT	CASSQDGQGGPLHF
-	TRBV15	-	TRBJ2-5	TGTGCCACCAGCAGAGATCAAGGAGTATGGGAGACCCAGTACTTC	CATSRDQGVWETQYF
-	TRBV7-8	-	TRBJ1-2	TGTGCCAGCAGCTCGCAGGGAAATCCTGTTGGCTACACCTTC	CASSSQGNPVGYTF
-	TRBV5-1	-	TRBJ1-2	TGCGCCAGCAGCTTGGACGACTACGGCTATGGCTACACCTTC	CASSLDDYGYGYTF
TRBD1	TRBV2	few	TRBJ2-7	TGTGCCAGCGGCTCGGGACAGGGGGCGAGTGAGCAGTACTTC	CASGSGQGASEQYF
-	TRBV18	-	TRBJ2-7	TGTGCCAGCTCACCGCGACAGCTAGGATACGAGCAGTACTTC	CASSPRQLGYEQYF
-	TRBV7-2	-	TRBJ1-2	TGTGCCAGCAGCTTAGAGGGGGGGCGCATTATCTATGGCTACACCTTC	CASSLEGGRIIYGYTF
-	TRBV6-6	-	TRBJ2-1	TGTGCCACCCTGAGAGTGGATGAGCAGTTCTTC	CATLRVDEQFF
-	TRBV7-6	-	TRBJ1-5	TGTGCCAGCAGCCTTTTCCCGTGGGGTAATCAGCCCCAGCATTTT	CASSLFPWGNQPQHF
TRBD1	TRBV6-5	-	TRBJ2-1	TGTGCCAGCAGTTGGGACAGGGGGAATGAGCAGTTCTTC	CASSWDRGNEQFF
-	TRBV19	-	TRBJ1-3	TGTGCCAGTAGTATAGTCGGCTCTGGAAACACCATATATTTT	CASSIVGSGNTIYF
-	TRBV2	-	TRBJ1-2	TGTGCCAGCAGTGAGCGTACGAATTATGGCTACACCTTC	CASSERTNYGYTF
-	TRBV5-1	-	TRBJ1-6	TGCGCCAGCAGCTTGGTAGGGGGGCAAGGCTCACCCCTCCACTTT	CASSLVGGQGSPLHF
-	TRBV2	-	TRBJ2-7	TGTGCCAGCAGGGAGCAGGGGGGCACCTCCTACGAGCAGTACTTC	CASREQGGTSYEQYF
TRBD1	TRBV24-1	-	TRBJ2-2	TGTGCCACCTCCGGACAGGGGGCGACCGGGGAGCTGTTTTTT	CATSGQGATGELFF
-	TRBV25-1	-	TRBJ2-5	TGTGCCAGCAGTGATCGGCGCCGATGGCAGACCCAGTACTTC	CASSDRRRWQTQYF
-	TRBV3-1/TRBV3-2	-	TRBJ1-2	TGTGCCAGCAGCCAAGATCTCGGCAGGGTCAAAGGCTACACCTTC	CASSQDLGRVKGYTF
-	TRBV20-1	-	TRBJ2-3	TGCAGTGCTAGAGGTGGGGATACGCAGTATTTT	CSARGGDTQYF
-	TRBV7-2	once	TRBJ2-7	TGTGCCAGCAGCTTAGTCCCGGGCCTGGGGGCGAACTACGAGCAGTACTTC	CASSLVPGLGANYEQYF
-	TRBV29-1	-	TRBJ1-2	TGCAGCGTTGGGGCGAGACAGGTCGGATATGGCTACACCTTC	CSVGARQVGYGYTF
-	TRBV7-6	-	TRBJ2-7	TGTGCCAGCAGCTTATCCTCTCCGGGGAGCTCCTACGAGCAGTACTTC	CASSLSSPGSSYEQYF
TRBD1	TRBV6-5	-	TRBJ1-2	TGTGCCAGCTCCCCAGGGGGGGCGCGGGGCTACACCTTC	CASSPGGARGYTF
TRBD1	TRBV6-1	once	TRBJ2-3	TGTGCCAGCAGTGAATGGGACAGGGGGGGAGATACGCAGTATTTT	CASSEWDRGGDTQYF
-	TRBV29-1	-	TRBJ2-2	TGCAGCGTTGAACGGACGAACACCGGGGAGCTGTTTTTT	CSVERTNTGELFF
TRBD1	TRBV19	-	TRBJ1-5	TGTGCCAGTAGTCGGACAGGGGGGCAGCCCCAGCATTTT	CASSRTGGQPQHF
-	TRBV28	-	TRBJ2-5	TGTGCCAGCAGTTTCGGCGCGGGACTGGAGACCCAGTACTTC	CASSFGAGLETQYF
-	TRBV20-1	few	TRBJ2-3	TGCAGTGCTCTTACTGGGGCTGCGCAGTATTTT	CSALTGAAQYF
TRBD2	TRBV4-2	-	TRBJ2-5	TGTGCCAGCAGCCAACTAGCGGGGGGTGAAGAGACCCAGTACTTC	CASSQLAGGEETQYF
-	TRBV7-8	once	TRBJ2-1	TGTGCCAGCAGCTTAGCTGGGGGTAATGAGCAGTTCTTC	CASSLAGGNEQFF
-	TRBV13	-	TRBJ2-7	TGTGCCAGCAGCTTAGGCAGGGGGGACCGGAGCTCCTACGAGCAGTACTTC	CASSLGRGDRSSYEQYF
-	TRBV12-5	-	TRBJ2-3	TGTGCTAGTGGCCCCCCAGCGGATACGCAGTATTTT	CASGPPADTQYF
-	TRBV7-3	-	TRBJ2-7	TGTGCCAGCAGCCCCACCCGGGACTCCTACGAGCAGTACTTC	CASSPTRDSYEQYF
-	TRBV6-2/TRBV6-3	-	TRBJ2-7	TGTGCCAGCAGTCCCCGACGGATCTCCTACGAGCAGTACTTC	CASSPRRISYEQYF
-	TRBV2	-	TRBJ1-6	TGTGCCAGCAGCGCACTGAGCACCTATAATTCACCCCTCCACTTT	CASSALSTYNSPLHF
TRBD1	TRBV5-4	-	TRBJ1-6	TGTGCCAGCAGCATCCAAGGGGGCCATCTATTGGACTTT	CASSIQGGHLLDF
TRBD1	TRBV7-2	-	TRBJ2-5	TGTGCCAGCAGCTTACAGGGGGCCGGACAAGAGACCCAGTACTTC	CASSLQGAGQETQYF
-	TRBV7-2	-	TRBJ1-3	TGTGCCAGCAGCCCTACACAGCTCATGGGAAACACCATATATTTT	CASSPTQLMGNTIYF
-	TRBV6-1	once	TRBJ1-5	TGTGCCAGCAGTGAAGTCGCCAGGAGGAGCCATCAGCCCCAGCATTTT	CASSEVARRSHQPQHF
-	TRBV5-1	-	TRBJ2-7	TGCGCCAGCAGCTTGGGACCACAGGGTTCCTACGAGCAGTACTTC	CASSLGPQGSYEQYF
-	TRBV7-9	-	TRBJ2-5	TGTGCCAGCAGCTTATATACTCTTGGCGGGCTACGCGAGACCCAGTACTTC	CASSLYTLGGLRETQYF
TRBD1	TRBV7-2	-	TRBJ1-1	TGTGCCAGCAGCTTATGGTGGACAGGGGCCACTGAAGCTTTCTTT	CASSLWWTGATEAFF
-	TRBV12-5	once	TRBJ2-1	TGTGCTAGTGGTTTGATCCCAATCTCCTACAATGAGCAGTTCTTC	CASGLIPISYNEQFF
-	TRBV6-5	-	TRBJ1-2	TGTGCCAGCAGTCTGCACAGGGAGTATGGCTACACCTTC	CASSLHREYGYTF
TRBD1	TRBV3-1/TRBV3-2	few	TRBJ1-2	TGTGCCAGCAGCCAGTACAGGGGAGGCTACACCTTC	CASSQYRGGYTF
TRBD1	TRBV28	-	TRBJ1-2	TGTGCCAGCAGTTTAGGGGACAGGGTAGATGGCTACACCTTC	CASSLGDRVDGYTF
TRBD1	TRBV7-9	-	TRBJ1-2	TGTGCCAGCAGCCCAACCCCGACAGGGCTGCATGGCTACACCTTC	CASSPTPTGLHGYTF